One sample yielded the 23 T cell receptor beta chains listed below, sequenced in a study of shared clonotypes between healthy human individuals (dated by TCRdb to the early 2020s). The method behind the library was the immunoSEQ multiplex PCR assay. The immuneACCESS repertoire file appears here via TCRdb, limited to in-frame rearrangements. These files lack a portion of the clones; in checked studies, under half of the deficit traces to unresolved V genes, and the cause of the others is not known. A total of a few million clones appear in this sample, approximately 90% of them only once. Clones ranked in the top ten supply 0.11% to 0.15% of the sample. Source material: naive CD4+ T cells sorted from blood. Sample cell subset or site, as interpreted from the label and publication: CD45RA+ positively selected. The source of these receptors is a man between 18 and 35 years old in good health.

This clone has only one observation. The V and J genes are TRBV29-1 and TRBJ2-1; 7 bases match TRBD2. The CDR3 covers 15 residues. V lost 1 base and J lost 4; bases outside the gene matches: 7. Germline values: CDR1 SQVTM, CDR2 ANQGSEA. CDR3 loop: CSVEGSGTSYNEQFF. CDR3 DNA sequence: TGCAGCGTTGAAGGAAGCGGGACTTCATACAATGAGCAGTTCTTC.

This clone was recorded once. The chain couples TRBV2 to TRBJ1-5, with D maybe TRBD1 (5 bases). Germline V gene sequence: CDR1 SNHLY, CDR2 FYNNEI. This CDR3 contains 14 residues. Trimming removed 6 bases at V and 3 bases at J, with 12 bases between. This CDR3 is CASRPREYNQPQHF. The CDR3 nucleotides are TGTGCCAGCAGACCCAGGGAGTACAATCAGCCCCAGCATTTT. The entire variable domain, with the rest obtained from reference TRBV2 and TRBJ1-5, is as follows: EPEVTQTPSHQVTQMGQEVILRCVPISNHLYFYWYRQILGQKVEFLVSFYNNEISEKSEIFDDQFSVERPDGSNFTLKIRSTKLEDSAMYFCASRPREYNQPQHFGDGTRLSIL.

This rearrangement joins TRBV5-1 to TRBJ2-1; the match to TRBD1 covers 7 bases. V shed 4 bases and J 4 bases; nucleotides not matched to a gene: 2. The CDR3 consists of 13 residues. CDR1 and CDR2 (germline): SGHRS, YFSETQ. In nucleotides, the CDR3 is TGCGCCAGCAGCAAGGACAGGTACAATGAGCAGTTCTTC. Its protein product is CASSKDRYNEQFF.

A single count supports this clone. The chain recombines TRBV11-2 with TRBJ2-2; D is ambiguous. CDR3 length equals 18 residues. Trimming cost V 6 bases and J 1 base, with 21 bases left between them. Germline assignment: CDR1 SGHAT and CDR2 FQNNGV. CDR3 bases: TGTGCCAGCAGAAATCCTGAAGTACCAGCAATGAACACCGGGGAGCTGTTTTTT. Translating gives CASRNPEVPAMNTGELFF. The complete variable domain, with remaining parts taken from reference TRBV11-2 and TRBJ2-2, reads EAGVAQSPRYKIIEKRQSVAFWCNPISGHATLYWYQQILGQGPKLLIQFQNNGVVDDSQLPKDRFSAERLKGVDSTLKIQPAKLEDSAVYLCASRNPEVPAMNTGELFFGEGSRLTVL.

The chain is built from TRBV29-1 and TRBJ1-3; no definite D call. The germline V and J ends were trimmed by 2 bases and 8 bases, with 16 bases remaining between them. CDR1 and CDR2 from the germline V gene are SQVTM and ANQGSEA. The CDR3 extends over 14 amino acids. DNA for the CDR3: TGCAGCGTTGAACCTGCGACCGAGCCGGACACCATATATTTT. Translated, it gives CSVEPATEPDTIYF.

The CDR3 is CASRKAGTYEQYF. The CDR3 nucleotides are TGTGCCAGCCGTAAAGCGGGAACCTACGAGCAGTACTTC. V is TRBV19 and J is TRBJ2-7; TRBD2 agrees at 7 bases. V lost 9 bases to trimming and J lost 2 bases; unmatched junction nucleotides: 7. Per germline, CDR1 LNHDA and CDR2 SQIVND (reference sequence). CDR3 length: 13 amino acids.

The chain joins TRBV7-8 to TRBJ2-1; 11 nucleotides line up with TRBD1. CDR3 length: 16 amino acids. The germline V gene encodes CDR1 SGHVS and CDR2 FQNEAQ. Losses at the gene ends were 5 bases for V and 10 bases for J; bases not matched to a gene: 13. CDR3 DNA: TGTGCCAGCAGCGGAGTCCGGGACAGGGGGTCAGGGGAGCAGTTCTTC. It is translated as CASSGVRDRGSGEQFF. The full variable domain, in which reference TRBV7-8 and TRBJ2-1 provide the parts outside the CDR3, is GAGVSQSPRYKVAKRGQDVALRCDPISGHVSLFWYQQALGQGPEFLTYFQNEAQLDKSGLPSDRFFAERPEGSVSTLKIQRTQQEDSAVYLCASSGVRDRGSGEQFFGPGTRLTVL.

The chain combines TRBV27 with TRBJ1-4; a possible D gene is TRBD1 (5 bases). This CDR3 spans 14 amino acids. CDR1 and CDR2 from the germline V gene are MNHEY and SMNVEV (reference sequence). Trimming took off 2 bases at V and 8 bases at J, with 12 bases between the two ends. CDR3 protein: CASSLKGAREKLFF. The CDR3, as DNA: TGTGCCAGCAGTTTAAAAGGGGCCCGAGAAAAACTGTTTTTT.

The chain couples TRBV25-1 to TRBJ1-6, with 9 positions matching TRBD1. Per germline, CDR1 MGHDK and CDR2 SYGVNS. This CDR3 spans 15 amino acids. The V gene end was trimmed by 2 bases and the J gene end by 4 bases; junction bases not matched to a gene: 0. The CDR3 sequence is CASSEGQGYNSPLHF. The CDR3 region has the DNA TGTGCCAGCAGTGAAGGACAGGGGTATAATTCACCCCTCCACTTT.

This chain connects TRBV7-2 to TRBJ1-6; D unresolved. The CDR3 has 15 amino acids. The V and J ends lost 5 bases and 9 bases respectively, with 17 bases between them. Per germline, CDR1 SGHTA and CDR2 FQGNSA. For the CDR3, the DNA is TGTGCCAGCAGCCCCATGGGAGGGATGGTTTCACCCCTCCACTTT. Its translation: CASSPMGGMVSPLHF.

The genes are TRBV5-1 and TRBJ1-1; TRBD1 matches at 7 bases. V shed 3 bases, J shed 5 bases, and the junction held 10 bases outside the gene matches. The CDR3 extends over 15 amino acids. Looked up from germline, CDR1 is SGHRS and CDR2 is YFSETQ. Here the CDR3 reads CASSSQGSEKTEAFF. The CDR3 DNA reads as TGCGCCAGCAGCTCACAGGGGTCTGAAAAAACTGAAGCTTTCTTT.

The gene calls are TRBV16 and TRBJ1-4, with 9 bases aligning to TRBD1. CDR1 and CDR2 (germline): KGHSY, FQNENV. This CDR3 is built from 15 residues. V lost 3 bases and J lost 8; bases outside the gene matches: 7. The CDR3 bases are TGTGCCAGCAGCCAGCTGGGACAGGGAAGCGAAAAACTGTTTTTT. This translates into CASSQLGQGSEKLFF. Full variable domain (remainder filled in from reference TRBV16 and TRBJ1-4): GEEVAQTPKHLVRGEGQKAKLYCAPIKGHSYVFWYQQVLKNEFKFLISFQNENVFDETGMPKERFSAKCLPNSPCSLEIQATKLEDSAVYFCASSQLGQGSEKLFFGSGTQLSVL.

V gene TRBV18 combines with J gene TRBJ2-3, with D possibly TRBD2 on 7 matching bases. The CDR3 is made up of 15 amino acids. Deletions cut 2 bases from V and 7 bases from J, with 16 bases between. Germline CDR1 KGHSH, CDR2 LQKENI. The CDR3: CASSPWTGGRNTQYF. CDR3 DNA: TGTGCCAGCTCACCATGGACGGGGGGCCGAAATACGCAGTATTTT.

This rearrangement joins TRBV11-2 to TRBJ2-7; maybe TRBD2 (6 bases). CDR3 size: 13 residues. Trimming left V 5 bases short and J 3 bases short, with 11 bases between. CDR1 is SGHAT and CDR2 is FQNNGV in the germline V gene. CDR3 nucleotides: TGTGCCAGCAGCCGGGACTTGCTCTACGAGCAGTACTTC. It specifies CASSRDLLYEQYF.

The chain is built from TRBV30 and TRBJ2-1; 10 bases fit TRBD2. CDR3 length: 14 amino acids. Trimming cost V 5 bases and J 9 bases; bases outside gene matches: 10. In germline, CDR1 is GTSNPN, CDR2 SVGIG (reference sequence). The CDR3 nucleotides read TGTGCCTGGTCGAGCGGGAGGGCGTTCAGTGAGCAGTTCTTC. Protein sequence: CAWSSGRAFSEQFF.

CDR3 nucleotide sequence: TGTGCCAGCTCACCGCCTGGTCAGACACCCATCTATGGCTACACCTTC. Residues: CASSPPGQTPIYGYTF. The chain has TRBV18 and TRBJ1-2; no clear D gene. Trimming left V 3 bases short and J 4 bases short, with 18 bases between. The CDR3 is 16 residues long. The germline gives CDR1 KGHSH, CDR2 LQKENI.

This rearrangement joins TRBV30 to TRBJ2-3; 9 bases line up with TRBD2. The CDR3 runs 14 residues. Germline V lookup: CDR1 GTSNPN, CDR2 SVGIG (reference sequence). Trimming at V came to 3 bases and at J to 4 bases, leaving 5 bases not matched to a gene. The CDR3 region has the DNA TGTGCCTGGAGAGTAGCGGGAGCACCAGATACGCAGTATTTT. Protein product: CAWRVAGAPDTQYF.

This clone has only one observation. This chain joins TRBV2 and TRBJ2-4; 7 positions match TRBD2. CDR1 and CDR2 (germline): SNHLY, FYNNEI. V shed 0 bases, J shed 0 bases, and the junction held 5 bases outside the gene matches. CDR3 length: 17 amino acids. CDR3 in amino acids: CASSEAPGGPAKNIQYF. Here the CDR3 DNA reads TGTGCCAGCAGTGAAGCTCCGGGGGGACCAGCCAAAAACATTCAGTACTTC.

Remarks on this clone: This same CDR3 is encoded by further DNA sequences in the sample. This chain connects TRBV18 to TRBJ2-2, with D hard to call. This CDR3 contains 14 residues. Looked up from germline, CDR1 is KGHSH and CDR2 is LQKENI. With 3 bases removed from V and 3 bases from J, the gap between germline ends came to 8 bases. The CDR3 coding sequence is TGTGCCAGCTCACCGGGCGGAGACACCGGGGAGCTGTTTTTT. It encodes CASSPGGDTGELFF. The full variable domain, in which reference TRBV18 and TRBJ2-2 provide the parts outside the CDR3, is NAGVMQNPRHLVRRRGQEARLRCSPMKGHSHVYWYRQLPEEGLKFMVYLQKENIIDESGMPKERFSAEFPKEGPSILRIQQVVRGDSAAYFCASSPGGDTGELFFGEGSRLTVL.

V gene TRBV11-2 combines with J gene TRBJ2-1; 8 bases agree with TRBD2. The germline V gene encodes CDR1 SGHAT and CDR2 FQNNGV. The J segment lost 10 bases and the V segment lost 5 bases, leaving 16 bases of the junction unmatched. This CDR3 is built from 16 residues. In nucleotides, the CDR3 is TGTGCCAGCAGCCCCTCCGGCAGCGGGGGAACAGGAGAGCAGTTCTTC. Translation gives CASSPSGSGGTGEQFF.

This sequence joins TRBV29-1 and TRBJ1-1; D ambiguous. With 3 bases removed from V and 6 bases from J, the gap between germline ends came to 14 bases. CDR1 is SQVTM, CDR2 ANQGSEA, per germline. There are 13 residues in the CDR3. In DNA form, the CDR3 reads TGCAGCGTTGATTTGAAAGGTGGCGCTGAAGCTTTCTTT. Translated, it gives CSVDLKGGAEAFF.

The chain employs TRBV10-3 and TRBJ1-5; tentatively, D is TRBD1 (5 bases). The CDR3 spans 15 residues. The V gene's germline CDR1 is ENHRY and CDR2 SYGVKD. Trimming left V 0 bases short and J 6 bases short, with 12 bases between. CDR3 residues: CAISESGGRSQPQHF. For the CDR3, the DNA is TGTGCCATCAGTGAGTCGGGGGGAAGGAGTCAGCCCCAGCATTTT.

The chain carries TRBV7-9 and TRBJ2-3, with TRBD2 matching 8 bases. Germline V gives CDR1 SEHNR, CDR2 FQNEAQ (reference sequence). Trimming took 8 bases from V and 7 from J; bases not matched to a gene: 5. The CDR3 loop spans 12 amino acids. The CDR3 sequence: CASHDSGNTQYF. The CDR3 region has the DNA TGTGCCAGCCACGATAGCGGGAATACGCAGTATTTT.